One TCR beta chain is described in this entry. Chain pairing is unknown; alpha and beta were sequenced separately. Assay used: immunoSEQ multiplex PCR; TCRdb lists only in-frame clones, some missing. The sample lists roughly 92,000 clones; roughly 93% were seen once. The entry originates in a study of T cells in tuberculosis. Broader study findings: The stringent gate may have excluded weak CD1B-GMM tetramer binders.

Cells were sorted from thawed PBMC rested overnight and stained with GMM-loaded CD1B tetramer, viability dye and anti-CD3. The CD1B tetramers carried C32 glucose monomycolate purified from Rhodococcus equi. The CDR3 spans 16 residues. V gave up 6 bases and J gave up 3 bases, with 19 bases separating them. Germline V gene data show CDR1 as LNHDA and CDR2 as SQIVND (reference sequence). Sequenced material: CD1b-GMM tetramer-negative cells sorted from PBMCs. This TCR was recovered from an adult woman with latent tuberculosis. The V gene is TRBV19, the J gene TRBJ2-3; D possibly corresponds to TRBD1 (6 bases). CDR3 region: CASSRPPGQTTDTQYF. The CDR3 bases are TGTGCCAGTAGCCGACCCCCGGGACAAACAACAGATACGCAGTATTTT. Full variable domain (outside the CDR3, taken from reference TRBV19 and TRBJ2-3): DGGITQSPKYLFRKEGQNVTLSCEQNLNHDAMYWYRQDPGQGLRLIYYSQIVNDFQKGDIAEGYSVSREKKESFPLTVTSAQKNPTAFYLCASSRPPGQTTDTQYFGPGTRLTVL.